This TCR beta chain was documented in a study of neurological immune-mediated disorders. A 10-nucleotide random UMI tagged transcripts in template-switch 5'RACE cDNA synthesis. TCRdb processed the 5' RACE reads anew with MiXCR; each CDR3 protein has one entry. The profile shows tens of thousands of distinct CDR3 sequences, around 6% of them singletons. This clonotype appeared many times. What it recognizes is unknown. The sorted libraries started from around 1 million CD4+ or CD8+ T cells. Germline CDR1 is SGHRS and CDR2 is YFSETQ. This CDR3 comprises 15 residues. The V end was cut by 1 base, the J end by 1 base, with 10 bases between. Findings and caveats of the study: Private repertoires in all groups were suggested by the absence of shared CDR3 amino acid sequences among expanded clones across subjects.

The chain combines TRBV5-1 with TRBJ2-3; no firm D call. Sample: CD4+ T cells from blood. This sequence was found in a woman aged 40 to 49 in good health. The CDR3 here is CASSLNPLGTDTQYF. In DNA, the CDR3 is TGCGCCAGCAGCTTGAATCCTCTAGGCACAGATACGCAGTATTTT.